These 29 T cell receptor beta chains came from one sample sequenced in a study of T cell repertoires in cytomegalovirus infection. What these receptors recognize is not known. TCRdb fed the reads into MiXCR, producing one record per CDR3 protein. The table lists under 90,000 distinct CDR3 sequences, under 55% of them singletons. Sequenced here: CD8+ T cells from cultured PBMCs, sampled from culture after CMV antigen stimulation. These receptors all come from a human donor in good health (CMV status not recorded). Some clones in this sample may be carry-over from other donors' samples.

The chain links TRBV6-1 to TRBJ2-1; TRBD2 is a possible D gene (6 bases). Trimming left V 3 bases short and J 0 bases short, with 21 bases between. The CDR3 extends over 19 amino acids. Germline V gene lookup returns CDR1 MNHNS and CDR2 SASEGT. In DNA, the CDR3 is TGTGCCAGCAGTGACAAATTCGTGGATCGGGACTTCTCCTACAATGAGCAGTTCTTC. It is translated as CASSDKFVDRDFSYNEQFF.

V gene TRBV7-9 combines with J gene TRBJ1-6; 11 bases map to TRBD1. The germline gives CDR1 SEHNR, CDR2 FQNEAQ (reference sequence). V lost 2 bases, J lost 8 bases, and 14 bases stayed unmatched. The CDR3 runs 19 residues. CDR3 bases: TGTGCCAGCAGCTTACCCCGACAAGGACAGGGGGCCTTGCATTCACCCCTCCACTTT. As protein: CASSLPRQGQGALHSPLHF.

Many counts were recorded for this clonotype. The chain employs TRBV7-2 and TRBJ2-2, with D possibly being TRBD2 (6 bases). Germline V gene data show CDR1 as SGHTA and CDR2 as FQGNSA. CDR3 length: 14 amino acids. The V gene lost 3 bases and the J gene lost 2 bases, with 7 bases spanning the gap. As DNA, the CDR3 is TGTGCCAGCAGCTTCGGGACTAACACCGGGGAGCTGTTTTTT. Its protein is CASSFGTNTGELFF.

V usage is TRBV13 and J usage is TRBJ2-3; 8 nucleotides align to TRBD2. The CDR3 runs to 16 residues. Germline CDR1 reads PRHDT; CDR2 reads FYEKMQ (reference sequence). Trimming took 2 bases from V and 2 from J; bases not matched to a gene: 6. CDR3 sequence (DNA): TGTGCCAGCAGCTTAACCCCGGGGGGGACCACAGATACGCAGTATTTT. Protein sequence: CASSLTPGGTTDTQYF. The full variable domain, its missing parts supplied by reference TRBV13 and TRBJ2-3, is AAGVIQSPRHLIKEKRETATLKCYPIPRHDTVYWYQQGPGQDPQFLISFYEKMQSDKGSIPDRFSAQQFSDYHSELNMSSLELGDSALYFCASSLTPGGTTDTQYFGPGTRLTVL.

This clonotype was detected a few times. V and J are TRBV28 and TRBJ2-5; 8 bases align to TRBD1. Per germline, CDR1 MDHEN and CDR2 SYDVKM. The J segment lost 3 bases and the V segment lost 9 bases, leaving 6 bases of the junction unmatched. This CDR3 has 13 amino acids. This CDR3 is CASEDRAEETQYF. The CDR3 region has the DNA TGTGCCAGTGAGGACAGGGCCGAAGAGACCCAGTACTTC.

The DNA of the CDR3 is TGTGCCAGCAGTTTATCTCCAGCGGGCCTCACAGATACGCAGTATTTT. This sequence encodes CASSLSPAGLTDTQYF. The gene calls are TRBV27 and TRBJ2-3, with a tentative D call TRBD2 (6 bases). The ends were cut back, 0 bases at V and 2 bases at J, with 12 bases in the middle. From germline, CDR1 is MNHEY and CDR2 SMNVEV (reference sequence). The CDR3 runs to 16 residues.

This clonotype has a handful of counts. This chain joins TRBV7-8 and TRBJ2-2, with D perhaps TRBD1 or TRBD2 (6 bases each). The germline gives CDR1 SGHVS, CDR2 FQNEAQ. This CDR3 spans 13 amino acids. Trimming removed 11 bases at V and 6 bases at J, with 16 bases between. The CDR3 nucleotides read TGTGCCGCAAGGGGGGTCCACCCCGGGGAGCTGTTTTTT. Its translation is CAARGVHPGELFF.

V is TRBV27 and J is TRBJ2-2, with 11 bases matching TRBD1. From germline, CDR1 is MNHEY and CDR2 SMNVEV (reference sequence). CDR3 length: 16 amino acids. Losses at the gene ends were 6 bases for V and 4 bases for J; bases not matched to a gene: 7. Here the CDR3 reads CASSLRTGGGTGELFF. The CDR3 DNA sequence: TGTGCCAGCAGCCTTAGGACAGGGGGCGGCACCGGGGAGCTGTTTTTT.

The chain combines TRBV7-8 with TRBJ2-2; no clear D gene. Trimming left V 5 bases short and J 5 bases short, with 6 bases between. This CDR3 has 12 amino acids. The germline V gene has CDR1 SGHVS and CDR2 FQNEAQ. CDR3 protein: CASSPRTGELFF. The CDR3 nucleotides are TGTGCCAGCAGCCCCAGGACCGGGGAGCTGTTTTTT.

The chain links TRBV28 to TRBJ2-7; D call uncertain. Germline CDR1 and CDR2: MDHEN and SYDVKM. The V and J ends lost 6 bases and 4 bases respectively, with 7 bases between them. The CDR3 length is 11 residues. CDR3 loop: CASSTLYEQYF. The CDR3, as DNA: TGTGCCAGCAGCACCCTATACGAGCAGTACTTC.

This clonotype has more than one count but fewer than ten. This chain joins TRBV28 and TRBJ2-4; D is perhaps TRBD1 (5 bases). The CDR3 has 14 residues. V shed 5 bases and J shed 4 bases, with 12 bases lying between them. Germline CDR1 reads MDHEN; CDR2 reads SYDVKM. The CDR3 sequence: CASSPDSEKNIQYF. The DNA of the CDR3 is TGTGCCAGCAGTCCCGACAGCGAAAAAAACATTCAGTACTTC.

CDR3 bases: TGTGCCAGCAGCTTAGAAAGTAGCAATCAGCCCCAGCATTTT. Protein product: CASSLESSNQPQHF. The chain recombines TRBV7-9 with TRBJ1-5; D gene uncertain. The germline V and J ends were trimmed by 1 base and 0 bases, with 4 bases remaining between them. CDR3 size: 14 residues. The V gene's germline CDR1 is SEHNR and CDR2 FQNEAQ (reference sequence).

The V call is TRBV18, the J call TRBJ2-7; 8 nucleotides match TRBD1. The CDR3 is 16 amino acids. V trimming: 2 bases; J trimming: 5 bases; junction bases outside the gene matches: 11. Germline CDR1 KGHSH, CDR2 LQKENI. Written as DNA, the CDR3 is TGTGCCAGCTCACCATCTATCAGGGGGCGGGTTGACGAGCAGTACTTC. Encoded protein: CASSPSIRGRVDEQYF.

This rearrangement joins TRBV7-8 to TRBJ2-3, with D possibly being TRBD2 (6 bases). CDR3 length: 15 residues. Germline-derived CDR1 and CDR2 are SGHVS and FQNEAQ. Between the trimmed V and J ends, which lost 3 bases and 0 bases, there was a span of 10 bases. The CDR3 region is CASSFLATSTDTQYF. As DNA, the CDR3 is TGTGCCAGCAGCTTTCTAGCGACCAGCACAGATACGCAGTATTTT.

The chain recombines TRBV12-3 or TRBV12-4 with TRBJ2-6; D perhaps matches TRBD1 (5 bases). The CDR3 sequence is 20 residues long. Trimming cost V 4 bases and J 1 base, with 23 bases left between them. In nucleotides, the CDR3 is TGTGCCAGCAGTTCCCCTGATACAGGAGTTCACTTGTCTGGGGCCAACGTCCTGACTTTC. This translates into CASSSPDTGVHLSGANVLTF.

The V and J genes are TRBV6-1 and TRBJ2-6, with D possibly TRBD2 on 5 matching bases. From germline, CDR1 is MNHNS and CDR2 SASEGT. Trimming pared 6 bases from V and 3 bases from J, leaving 12 bases between. The CDR3 consists of 15 residues. The CDR3 DNA follows: TGTGCCAGCAGCCTCACTAGTTTTGGGGCCAACGTCCTGACTTTC. This codes for CASSLTSFGANVLTF.

V and J are TRBV12-3 or TRBV12-4 and TRBJ2-1; tentative D call: TRBD2 (5 bases). The CDR3 runs to 12 residues. V lost 8 bases and J lost 7, with 12 bases in between. CDR3 loop: CASRLRGNEQFF. Written as DNA, the CDR3 is TGTGCCAGCCGACTACGGGGTAATGAGCAGTTCTTC.

This clonotype is a singleton in its sample. The rearrangement links TRBV7-9 to TRBJ1-1, with 8 bases lining up with TRBD1. The CDR3 runs to 15 residues. Germline values: CDR1 SEHNR, CDR2 FQNEAQ (reference sequence). J gave up 2 bases and V 4 bases, and 6 bases lay outside the gene matches. The CDR3 DNA is TGTGCCAGCAGCTCAACTGACAGGGGTAACACTGAAGCTTTCTTT. It is translated as CASSSTDRGNTEAFF.

The sample holds a few counts of this clonotype. The CDR3 region has the DNA TGTGCCAGCAGCCCGGGACAGGGGGCGTTTTGGGGCGATGAGCAGTTCTTC. It is translated as CASSPGQGAFWGDEQFF. The chain recombines TRBV12-3 or TRBV12-4 with TRBJ2-1, with 12 positions matching TRBD1. CDR3 length equals 17 residues. Trimming cost V 6 bases and J 8 bases; bases outside gene matches: 14.

The chain is built from TRBV7-8 and TRBJ2-7, with a tentative D call TRBD2 (7 bases). The CDR3 runs 17 residues. V was pared by 5 bases and J by 3 bases, with 23 bases between. Germline V lookup: CDR1 SGHVS, CDR2 FQNEAQ. CDR3 sequence reads: CASSRKGGTLGVYEQYF. The DNA of the CDR3 is TGTGCCAGCAGCCGAAAGGGAGGGACACTGGGGGTCTACGAGCAGTACTTC.

This clonotype came up a few times. This sequence joins TRBV12-3 or TRBV12-4 and TRBJ2-5; D is unresolved. Trimming took off 8 bases at V and 2 bases at J, with 6 bases between the two ends. The CDR3 totals 11 residues. The chain's CDR3 is CASGQQETQYF. The CDR3 DNA follows: TGTGCCAGCGGGCAACAAGAGACCCAGTACTTC.

The rearrangement uses TRBV12-3 or TRBV12-4 and TRBJ2-1, with TRBD2 matching 13 bases. The J segment lost 4 bases and the V segment lost 6 bases, leaving 6 bases of the junction unmatched. The CDR3 runs 16 residues. The CDR3 sequence is CASSPEGLAGYNEQFF. The CDR3 region has the DNA TGTGCCAGCAGCCCCGAGGGACTAGCGGGGTACAATGAGCAGTTCTTC.

V usage is TRBV5-6 and J usage is TRBJ2-1; no firm D call. CDR3 length: 14 residues. The V end was cut by 4 bases, the J end by 5 bases, with 13 bases between. Germline V gene data show CDR1 as SGHDT and CDR2 as YYEEEE. The CDR3: CASSRGGYHNEQFF. DNA of the CDR3: TGTGCCAGCAGCCGCGGCGGATATCACAATGAGCAGTTCTTC.

The chain links TRBV6-2 or TRBV6-3 to TRBJ2-1, with D perhaps TRBD2 (5 bases). Germline CDR1 reads MNHEY; CDR2 reads SVGEGT. This CDR3 is 12 amino acids long. V shed 6 bases and J shed 11 bases, with 14 bases lying between them. CDR3 sequence: CASRSGLEKQFF. CDR3 bases: TGTGCCAGCAGATCTGGACTGGAAAAGCAGTTCTTC.

The chain recombines TRBV2 with TRBJ1-1; D gene ambiguous. V lost 4 bases and J 4 bases, leaving 16 bases between the germline ends. This CDR3 spans 15 amino acids. Germline V lookup: CDR1 SNHLY, CDR2 FYNNEI. The CDR3 sequence is CASSVFMRLGTEAFF. CDR3 in DNA: TGTGCCAGCAGTGTCTTCATGAGGCTGGGCACTGAAGCTTTCTTT.

The V and J genes are TRBV7-8 and TRBJ1-1; D not certain. The CDR3 is made up of 18 amino acids. Germline loops: CDR1 SGHVS, CDR2 FQNEAQ. V was clipped by 3 bases and J by 3 bases, with 23 bases between them. CDR3 coding DNA: TGTGCCAGCAGCTTGACCTTCGCCTTGGACGGTTCAGACACTGAAGCTTTCTTT. Its protein is CASSLTFALDGSDTEAFF.

The chain is built from TRBV20-1 and TRBJ1-1; D is uncertain. This CDR3 comprises 13 residues. Germline CDR1 DFQATT, CDR2 SNEGSKA (reference sequence). With 5 bases removed from V and 0 bases from J, the gap between germline ends came to 10 bases. The CDR3 nucleotides read TGCAGTGCTGGATACGGACTGAACACTGAAGCTTTCTTT. As protein: CSAGYGLNTEAFF.

The chain combines TRBV7-2 with TRBJ2-1, with 12 bases fitting TRBD2. The ends lost 5 bases at V and 9 bases at J; junction bases unmatched: 8. The CDR3 is 15 amino acids. CDR1 SGHTA and CDR2 FQGNSA come from the germline V gene. The CDR3 sequence: CASSPSSGRVSEQFF. The CDR3 DNA follows: TGTGCCAGCAGCCCCTCTAGCGGGAGGGTTAGTGAGCAGTTCTTC.

This clonotype was seen a single time. This rearrangement joins TRBV19 to TRBJ2-7, with D unresolved. CDR3 length: 13 residues. The germline CDR1 and CDR2 sequences are LNHDA and SQIVND (reference sequence). Trimming took 5 bases from V and 0 from J, leaving 8 bases between them. CDR3 sequence (DNA): TGTGCCAGTAGTGCACAGAGCTCCTACGAGCAGTACTTC. It specifies CASSAQSSYEQYF.